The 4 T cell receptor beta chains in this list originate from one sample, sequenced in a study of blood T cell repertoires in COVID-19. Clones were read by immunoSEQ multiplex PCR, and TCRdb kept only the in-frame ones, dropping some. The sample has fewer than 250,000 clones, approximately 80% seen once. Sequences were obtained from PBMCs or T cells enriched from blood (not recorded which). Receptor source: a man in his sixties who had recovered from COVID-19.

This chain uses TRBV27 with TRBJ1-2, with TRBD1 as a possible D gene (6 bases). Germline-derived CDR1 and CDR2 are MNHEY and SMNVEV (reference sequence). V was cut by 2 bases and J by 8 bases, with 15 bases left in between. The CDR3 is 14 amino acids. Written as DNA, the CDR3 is TGTGCCAGCAGTTTACTGGGGGCTAGCGGCGGCTACACCTTC. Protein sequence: CASSLLGASGGYTF.

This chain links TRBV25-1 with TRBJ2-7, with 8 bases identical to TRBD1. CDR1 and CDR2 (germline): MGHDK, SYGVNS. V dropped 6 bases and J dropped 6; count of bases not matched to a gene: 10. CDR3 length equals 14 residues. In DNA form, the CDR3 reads TGTGCCAGCAGCCCGCCGCGGACAGGGACCGAGCAGTACTTC. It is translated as CASSPPRTGTEQYF.

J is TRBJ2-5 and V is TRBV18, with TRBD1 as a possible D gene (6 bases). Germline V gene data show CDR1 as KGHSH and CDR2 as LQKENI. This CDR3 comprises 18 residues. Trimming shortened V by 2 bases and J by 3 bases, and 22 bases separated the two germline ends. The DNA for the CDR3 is TGTGCCAGCTCACCAGCTGTCCGGGACACTAGATTGGAAGAGACCCAGTACTTC. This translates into CASSPAVRDTRLEETQYF.

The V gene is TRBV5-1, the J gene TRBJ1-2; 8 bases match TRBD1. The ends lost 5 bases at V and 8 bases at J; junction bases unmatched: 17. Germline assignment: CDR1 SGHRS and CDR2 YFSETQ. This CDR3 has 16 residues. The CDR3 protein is CASSPELGQVHWGYTF. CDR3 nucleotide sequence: TGCGCCAGCAGTCCGGAGTTGGGACAGGTGCACTGGGGCTACACCTTC.